This record covers a single TCR beta chain. Its antigen is unknown. The sample is drawn from a study of T cell repertoires in cytomegalovirus infection. V dropped 2 bases and J dropped 10 bases, with 14 bases sitting between them. The CDR3 loop spans 13 amino acids. Germline V CDR1 and CDR2: MNHEY, SVGEGT. Broader study findings: Identification of carriers of CMV plus the relevant HLA was achieved through cumulative public TCR beta family frequency.

TCRdb re-called the reads with MiXCR, one entry per CDR3 protein. The repertoire has roughly 230,000 distinct CDR3 sequences, about 15% of them found once; the top ten carry roughly 50%. This chain connects TRBV6-2 or TRBV6-3 to TRBJ1-1, with D possibly TRBD1 on 6 matching bases. The source of this sequence is a human donor in good health (CMV status not recorded). Some clones in this sample may be carry-over from other donors' samples. Sequencing was performed on CD8+ T cells from PBMCs. CDR3 DNA: TGTGCCAGCAGTTACGCAGGGGCAGGTACAGCTTTCTTT. It specifies CASSYAGAGTAFF.